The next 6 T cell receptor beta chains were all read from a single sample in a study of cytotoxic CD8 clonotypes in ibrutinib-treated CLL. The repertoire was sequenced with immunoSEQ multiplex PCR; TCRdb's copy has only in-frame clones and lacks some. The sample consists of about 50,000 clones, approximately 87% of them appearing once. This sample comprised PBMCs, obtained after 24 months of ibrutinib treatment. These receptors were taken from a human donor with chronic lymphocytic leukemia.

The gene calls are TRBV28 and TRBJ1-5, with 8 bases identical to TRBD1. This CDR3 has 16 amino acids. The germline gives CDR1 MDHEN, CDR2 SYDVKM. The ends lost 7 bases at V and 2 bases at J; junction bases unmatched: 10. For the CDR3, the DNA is TGTGCCAGCAACCCTCCAGGGGGCCAGGGCAATCAGCCCCAGCATTTT. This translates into CASNPPGGQGNQPQHF.

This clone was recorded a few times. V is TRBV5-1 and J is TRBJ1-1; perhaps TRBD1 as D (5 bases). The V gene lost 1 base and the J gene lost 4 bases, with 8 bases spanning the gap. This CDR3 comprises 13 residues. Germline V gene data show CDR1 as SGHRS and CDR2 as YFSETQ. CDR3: CASSLTGGTEAFF. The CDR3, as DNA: TGCGCCAGCAGCTTGACCGGGGGCACTGAAGCTTTCTTT.

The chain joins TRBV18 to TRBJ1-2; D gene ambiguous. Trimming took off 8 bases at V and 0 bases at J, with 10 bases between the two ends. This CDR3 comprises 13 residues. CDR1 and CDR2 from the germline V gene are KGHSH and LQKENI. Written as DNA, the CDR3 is TGTGCCAGCGTAGAGCAGGCTAACTATGGCTACACCTTC. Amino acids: CASVEQANYGYTF.

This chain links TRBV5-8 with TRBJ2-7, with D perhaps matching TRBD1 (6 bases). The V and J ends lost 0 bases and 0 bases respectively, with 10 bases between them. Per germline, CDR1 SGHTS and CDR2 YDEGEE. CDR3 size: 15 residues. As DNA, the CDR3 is TGTGCCAGCAGCTTGGCCGGGACACCCTCCTACGAGCAGTACTTC. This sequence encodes CASSLAGTPSYEQYF.

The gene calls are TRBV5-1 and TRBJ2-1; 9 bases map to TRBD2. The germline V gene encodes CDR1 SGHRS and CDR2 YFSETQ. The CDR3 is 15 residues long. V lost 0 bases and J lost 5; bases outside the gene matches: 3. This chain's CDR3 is CASSLVAGVDNEQFF. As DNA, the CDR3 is TGCGCCAGCAGCTTGGTAGCGGGAGTGGACAATGAGCAGTTCTTC.

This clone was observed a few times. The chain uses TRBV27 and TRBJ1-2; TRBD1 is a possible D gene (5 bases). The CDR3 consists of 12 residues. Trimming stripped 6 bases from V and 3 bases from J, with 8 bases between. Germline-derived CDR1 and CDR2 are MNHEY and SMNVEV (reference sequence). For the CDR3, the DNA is TGTGCCAGCAGGGGGGGTTACTATGGCTACACCTTC. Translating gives CASRGGYYGYTF.